This TCR beta chain was identified in a study of T cell responses to AZD1222 COVID-19 vaccine. Libraries were prepared by immunoSEQ multiplex PCR; TCRdb keeps only in-frame clonotypes and omits some of them. The table includes around 120,000 clones, more than 85% detected once. Germline V gene lookup returns CDR1 MGHRA and CDR2 YSYEKL. The trim removed 3 bases at V and 3 bases at J, leaving 5 bases unmatched. This CDR3 region has 14 residues. This specimen was peripheral blood, taken on day 0 of AZD1222 vaccination. J is TRBJ2-7 and V is TRBV4-1; TRBD1 matches at 7 bases. This TCR was sampled from an adult in good health. CDR3 nucleotides: TGCGCCAGCAGCCATACCACAGGGGACTACGAGCAGTACTTC. This codes for CASSHTTGDYEQYF.